A selection of T cell receptor beta chains follows, all from one sample in a study of response to subunit inactivated influenza vaccine. TCRdb ran MiXCR on the RT-PCR reads and lists one entry per CDR3 protein. Of hundreds of thousands of distinct CDR3 sequences listed, roughly 23% are singletons. Specimen: CD4+ T cells sorted from PBMCs, collected 4 to 6 days after vaccination. These receptor sequences come from a man aged 50 to 60 who received an inactivated influenza vaccine. Both conserved end residues are part of each CDR3. Each record gives: clone size, J gene, D gene, V gene, CDR3 protein, CDR3 DNA. The D gene is left open where the match is weak. A clone size is listed for some rows: how often the clone was seen (once, few, many), or a class if it is expanded.

>NA|TRBJ2-7|TRBD1|TRBV7-2
CASSSDRVYEQYF
TGTGCCAGCAGCTCCGACAGGGTCTACGAGCAGTACTTC
>NA|TRBJ2-7|NA|TRBV15
CATSRSKTSPGEQYF
TGTGCCACCAGCAGATCTAAGACAAGCCCGGGGGAGCAGTACTTC
>NA|TRBJ2-2|NA|TRBV20-1
CSASPGANTGELFF
TGCAGTGCTAGCCCGGGGGCGAACACCGGGGAGCTGTTTTTT
>few|TRBJ2-5|TRBD2|TRBV20-1
CSAGTSGRWETQYF
TGCAGTGCTGGGACTAGCGGGAGATGGGAGACCCAGTACTTC
>NA|TRBJ2-1|TRBD1|TRBV7-9
CASSSRAGGSYNEQFF
TGTGCCAGCAGCTCTAGGGCAGGGGGCTCCTACAATGAGCAGTTCTTC
>few|TRBJ2-3|NA|TRBV19
CASRLLGRETDTQYF
TGTGCCAGTCGCCTTCTCGGCAGGGAAACAGATACGCAGTATTTT
>NA|TRBJ2-5|TRBD2|TRBV10-3
CAISSRTSGSPQDTQYF
TGTGCCATCAGTAGCAGGACTAGCGGGAGCCCCCAAGATACCCAGTACTTC
>NA|TRBJ2-3|NA|TRBV29-1
CSVLDGDTQYF
TGCAGCGTTCTGGATGGAGATACGCAGTATTTT
>once|TRBJ2-2|NA|TRBV20-1
CSVSGTGNTGELFF
TGCAGTGTCTCCGGGACGGGGAACACCGGGGAGCTGTTTTTT
>few|TRBJ1-2|NA|TRBV6-5
CASSYSNLGGYGYTF
TGTGCCAGCAGTTACTCGAATCTCGGGGGCTATGGCTACACCTTC
>many|TRBJ2-3|NA|TRBV7-8
CASSFTRHWDTQYF
TGTGCCAGCAGCTTTACTCGGCATTGGGATACGCAGTATTTT
>few|TRBJ2-3|NA|TRBV10-3
CAISDTTDTQYF
TGTGCCATCAGTGATACAACAGATACGCAGTATTTT
>few|TRBJ2-3|NA|TRBV20-1
CSARAFIGRGTDTQYF
TGCAGTGCTAGAGCGTTTATCGGCAGGGGAACAGATACGCAGTATTTT
>few|TRBJ2-3|NA|TRBV10-3
CAISGVADTQYF
TGTGCCATCAGTGGGGTTGCAGATACGCAGTATTTT
>NA|TRBJ1-1|NA|TRBV7-8
CASSSAGKVTEASF
TGTGCCAGCAGCTCGGCCGGGAAGGTTACTGAAGCTTCCTTT
>few|TRBJ1-4|TRBD1|TRBV29-1
CSAAGAGTGDEKLFF
TGCAGCGCCGCCGGAGCCGGGACAGGGGATGAAAAACTGTTTTTT